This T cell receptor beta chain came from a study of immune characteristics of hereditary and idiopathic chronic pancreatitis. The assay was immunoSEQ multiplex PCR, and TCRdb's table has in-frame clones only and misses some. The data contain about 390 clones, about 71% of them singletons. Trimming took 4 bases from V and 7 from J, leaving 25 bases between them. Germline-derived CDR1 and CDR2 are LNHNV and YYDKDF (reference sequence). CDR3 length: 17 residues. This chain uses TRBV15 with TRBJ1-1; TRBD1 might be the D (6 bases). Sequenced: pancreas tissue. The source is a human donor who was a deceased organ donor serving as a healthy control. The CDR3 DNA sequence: TGTGCCACCAGCAAAGTCTCCTATACAGGGTCGGTGAGTGAAGCTTTCTTT. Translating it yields CATSKVSYTGSVSEAFF.